This T cell receptor beta chain is drawn from a study of CD4 T cells in relation to SARS-CoV-2 and coronaviruses (TCRdb year 2021). Turning to the overall study: In the ViraFEST assay, PBMCs were grown with antigen for about eleven days, and TCR beta CDR3s were then sequenced to identify antigen-specific clonal expansions. HLA restriction was mapped for shared crossreactive spike epitopes using patient-derived lymphoblastoid cell lines. At the level of individual TCR clonotypes, the study evaluated whether memory CD4+ T cells crossreact between the spike proteins of SARS-CoV-2 and those of common cold coronaviruses. The Adaptive Biotechnologies TCR-sequencing kit was used to sequence samples from three pre-COVID donors and the naive versus memory experiments, while other data came from Illumina-based sequencing. A different TCR-beta assay, based on Illumina, was used to sequence expansion assays from other donors in the study. An HIV-1 Nef peptide pool or a culture without peptide was used as the negative reference condition. Paper-wide results and their limitations: Since the crossreactivity analysis centred on spike protein, crossreactivity against other viral proteins was not assessed. Pre-pandemic and post-infection samples were not both contributed by any donor, so tracing of the source of pre-existing responses was limited. Memory CD4+ clonotypes crossrecognizing SARS-CoV-2 and at least one common cold coronavirus spike were found in approximately 60% of donors. Small numbers of patients and of tested TCRs were a limitation of the study. Significantly weaker SARS-CoV-2-driven expansion was shown by crossreactive clones than by monoreactive clones, consistent with antigenic imprinting.

CD4+ T cells from unexposed donors were collected before the COVID-19 pandemic (2011-2018). Following 10 days of culture, the EasySep CD4+ T cell isolation kit was used to isolate CD4+ T cells. As far as cell numbers permitted, CD4+ T cells from unexposed donors were tested for reactivity against SARS-CoV-2 S and N as well as four spike pools from common cold coronaviruses. About 1.8 million PBMCs per well were cultured in IMDM with around 4.8% human AB serum and about 10 IU/ml IL-2. Half of the culture medium was replaced with fresh IL-2-containing medium on days 3 and 7. In general, every peptide culture condition was set up in three replicate wells. The leukapheresis product used for the unexposed donors was purchased from a commercial source. PBMCs were isolated from leukapheresis product or whole blood by Ficoll-Paque PLUS gradient centrifugation. PBMCs were either used fresh in the expansion assay or cryopreserved at -140 degrees C. The QIAamp Micro DNA Kit was used to extract genomic DNA from the CD4+ T cells.

Sequences MNHEY (CDR1) and SVGEGT (CDR2) are obtained from the germline V gene. From the cysteine up to the phenylalanine, the CDR3 has a length of 15 residues. Only the CDR3 part of the read is kept: 45 bases, read in frame from the first base. V lost 0 bases and J lost 0 bases; the stretch between them is 8 bases long. For this clone: Its cognate antigen has yet to be identified. Nothing much larger sits one base from this clone, and base qualities are not available.

The library came from the immunoSEQ multiplex PCR assay. As for the authors' bioinformatics: During preprocessing, nonproductive sequences were removed, as were CDR3s that did not start with C, did not end with F or W, or were shorter than 7 amino acids. The MANAFEST web app was used to call antigen-specific clonotypes on the basis of expansion compared with the reference and with other culture wells. A clone was considered positive if significant expansion relative to the reference culture was observed in 2 of 3 replicate wells at an FDR below 0.05. A further requirement for positive clones was significant expansion compared with all other tandem wells, along with an odds ratio above 5. After three terminal residues were trimmed from each end, CDR3 homology was quantified as pairwise Levenshtein distance using the stringdist R package. TCRdb obtained this table from immuneACCESS and retained in-frame rearrangements with V and J assigned. These tables miss some clones; where compared with another copy, unresolved V genes account for less than half of the shortfall, and the remainder is unexplained. D and trimming come from the DNA, and the V and J calls and clone size come from that table. The sample table shows about 20,000 clones, and over 65% are seen once. The ten biggest clones cover 11% of the sample.

The TCR was taken from a human donor in good health. The sample comprised CD4+ T cells from PBMCs, cultured in vitro. The chain employs TRBV6-2 or TRBV6-3 and TRBJ1-2, with TRBD1 perhaps the D gene, on 6 matching bases. In nucleotide form, the sequence is TGTGCCAGCAGTTACTCGGACAGAGCTAACTATGGCTACACCTTC. It codes for CASSYSDRANYGYTF.